The 21 T cell receptor beta chains below come from one sample, sequenced in a study of blood T cell repertoires in COVID-19. Only in-frame clones appear in the TCRdb table, and some are missing; sequencing was by immunoSEQ multiplex PCR. Of approximately 500,000 clones in the sample, 70% to 90% were seen once. The specimen was peripheral blood. These receptor sequences come from a woman between 50 and 59 years old with COVID-19, enrolled during active disease.

The chain is built from TRBV27 and TRBJ2-1, with 7 bases matching TRBD1. Trimming removed 4 bases from V and 5 bases from J; junction bases left unmatched: 2. CDR1 and CDR2 from the germline V gene are MNHEY and SMNVEV (reference sequence). CDR3 size: 13 residues. In DNA, the CDR3 is TGTGCCAGCAGTTACAGGGGTCACAATGAGCAGTTCTTC. Amino acid sequence: CASSYRGHNEQFF.

The V and J genes are TRBV5-1 and TRBJ1-2; tentative D call: TRBD1 (6 bases). CDR1 and CDR2 (germline): SGHRS, YFSETQ. The CDR3 loop spans 16 amino acids. V was pared by 4 bases and J by 5 bases, with 21 bases between. CDR3 DNA sequence: TGCGCCAGCAGCACACTGGACAGAGGTCCGACTTATGGCTACACCTTC. It translates to CASSTLDRGPTYGYTF.

The gene calls are TRBV21-1 and TRBJ2-7; TRBD2, as called in the table, went unchecked against the DNA. TRBV21-1 represents a pseudogene. The CDR3 covers 13 residues. The CDR3 DNA reads TGTGCCAGCAGGTTGACTTACTCCTACGAGCAGTACTTC. Amino acids: CASRLTYSYEQYF.

This chain's CDR3 is CASSLLVAGGLSTDTQYF. The CDR3 coding sequence is TGTGCCAGCAGTTTATTGGTAGCGGGGGGCCTTAGCACAGATACGCAGTATTTT. The V gene is TRBV27, the J gene TRBJ2-3; 10 nucleotides match TRBD2. Unmatched junction bases numbered 7, after V lost 1 base and J lost 0 bases. Germline values: CDR1 MNHEY, CDR2 SMNVEV (reference sequence). The CDR3 extends over 18 amino acids.

The rearrangement joins TRBV2 to TRBJ2-5; 12 bases align to TRBD2. The CDR3 sequence is 16 residues long. Germline values: CDR1 SNHLY, CDR2 FYNNEI. J gave up 4 bases and V 3 bases, and 6 bases lay outside the gene matches. The CDR3 loop reads CASSDNPGLAGETQYF. The CDR3 DNA sequence: TGTGCCAGCAGTGACAACCCGGGACTAGCGGGAGAGACCCAGTACTTC.

This clone was counted a single time. The chain uses TRBV5-4 and TRBJ2-7; D unresolved. Trimming shortened V by 0 bases and J by 0 bases, and 7 bases separated the two germline ends. The CDR3 has 14 residues. Germline V CDR1 and CDR2: SGHNT, YYREEE (reference sequence). The CDR3 nucleotides read TGTGCCAGCAGCTTGGTGAGGAACTCCTACGAGCAGTACTTC. Its protein product is CASSLVRNSYEQYF.

The chain has TRBV7-9 and TRBJ1-6, with 7 bases matching TRBD1. Germline V CDR1 and CDR2: SEHNR, FQNEAQ (reference sequence). The CDR3 is 18 amino acids. The V segment lost 1 base and the J segment 0 bases; nucleotides outside the gene matches: 6. In DNA, the CDR3 is TGTGCCAGCAGCTTAGATCTGACAGGGAGCTCCTATAATTCACCCCTCCACTTT. Encoded protein: CASSLDLTGSSYNSPLHF.

This clone has just one count. The rearrangement links TRBV9 to TRBJ2-1, with D tentatively TRBD2 (5 bases). In germline, CDR1 is SGDLS, CDR2 YYNGEE. The CDR3 covers 10 residues. V was cut by 10 bases and J by 7 bases, with 9 bases left in between. The CDR3 is CAPGGNEQFF. The CDR3 nucleotides are TGTGCCCCCGGCGGGAATGAGCAGTTCTTC.

V gene TRBV19 combines with J gene TRBJ1-2; D gene unclear. The ends were cut back, 3 bases at V and 5 bases at J, with 10 bases in the middle. Germline V gene data show CDR1 as LNHDA and CDR2 as SQIVND (reference sequence). The CDR3 covers 13 residues. CDR3 sequence reads: CASSMNLRYGYTF. The CDR3 DNA sequence: TGTGCCAGTAGTATGAACTTGAGGTATGGCTACACCTTC. The full variable domain, with the rest looked up from reference TRBV19 and TRBJ1-2, is DGGITQSPKYLFRKEGQNVTLSCEQNLNHDAMYWYRQDPGQGLRLIYYSQIVNDFQKGDIAEGYSVSREKKESFPLTVTSAQKNPTAFYLCASSMNLRYGYTFGSGTRLTVV.

CDR3 amino acids: CASSPRGRGISNTGELFF. The CDR3 DNA reads as TGTGCCAGCAGCCCCCGTGGGCGGGGGATTTCAAACACCGGGGAGCTGTTTTTT. V usage is TRBV5-6 and J usage is TRBJ2-2, with 7 bases identical to TRBD2. J was trimmed by 2 bases and V by 4 bases; bases with no gene match: 14. Per the germline V gene, CDR1 is SGHDT and CDR2 is YYEEEE. This CDR3 is 18 amino acids long.

This CDR3 reads CASSLSSSGAGNEQFF. CDR3 nucleotide sequence: TGCGCCAGCAGCTTGAGTAGTAGCGGGGCGGGGAATGAGCAGTTCTTC. V usage is TRBV5-1 and J usage is TRBJ2-1, with 8 bases fitting TRBD2. From germline, CDR1 is SGHRS and CDR2 YFSETQ. With 1 base clipped from V and 7 bases from J, the junction kept 10 bases outside the gene matches. The CDR3 sequence is 16 residues long.

On this clone itself: This same CDR3 is encoded by further DNA sequences in the sample. The chain employs TRBV7-9 and TRBJ1-3; 8 bases fit TRBD1. V lost 4 bases, J lost 4 bases, and 3 bases stayed unmatched. Germline-derived CDR1 and CDR2 are SEHNR and FQNEAQ (reference sequence). This CDR3 is built from 14 residues. The CDR3, as DNA: TGTGCCAGCAGCTCGACAGGGGCCGGAAACACCATATATTTT. This translates into CASSSTGAGNTIYF.

Note on this clone: An end of the junction does not agree with germline; a read error may underlie this. J is TRBJ2-5 and V is TRBV5-1, with D tentatively TRBD2 (6 bases). This CDR3 contains 16 residues. Germline V lookup: CDR1 SGHRS, CDR2 YFSETQ. CDR3 loop: CASSLNPGLPEEAQYF. The CDR3 region has the DNA TGCGCCAGCAGCTTAAACCCGGGACTGCCCGAAGAGGCCCAGTACTTC.

The J gene is TRBJ1-2, the V gene TRBV7-9; weak D call: TRBD1 (5 bases). The CDR3 covers 13 residues. CDR1 and CDR2 from the germline V gene are SEHNR and FQNEAQ (reference sequence). V lost 3 bases, J lost 2 bases, and 7 bases lay in between. CDR3 sequence reads: CASSFYRNYGYTF. The CDR3, as DNA: TGTGCCAGCAGCTTCTACAGGAACTATGGCTACACCTTC. The full variable domain, in which reference TRBV7-9 and TRBJ1-2 provide the parts outside the CDR3, is DTGVSQNPRHKITKRGQNVTFRCDPISEHNRLYWYRQTLGQGPEFLTYFQNEAQLEKSRLLSDRFSAERPKGSFSTLEIQRTEQGDSAMYLCASSFYRNYGYTFGSGTRLTVV.

The chain has TRBV29-1 and TRBJ1-1; 9 nucleotides line up with TRBD1. Germline loops: CDR1 SQVTM, CDR2 ANQGSEA. The ends lost 7 bases at V and 5 bases at J; junction bases unmatched: 8. The CDR3 has 13 residues. CDR3 in DNA: TGCAGCGCTAAACCGGGACAGGGAACTGAAGCTTTCTTT. Its protein is CSAKPGQGTEAFF.

This clone was recorded once. The rearrangement joins TRBV3-1 (or the pseudogene TRBV3-2) to TRBJ1-2; 7 bases are shared with TRBD1. CDR3 size: 16 residues. J was trimmed by 4 bases and V by 1 base; bases with no gene match: 9. Germline CDR1 reads LGHDT; CDR2 reads YNNKEL (reference sequence). CDR3 sequence reads: CASSQAPLDRSYGYTF. The CDR3, as DNA: TGTGCCAGCAGCCAAGCACCCTTGGACAGGTCCTATGGCTACACCTTC.

This clone was recorded once. The chain joins TRBV7-2 to TRBJ1-2; TRBD1 agrees at 8 bases. V lost 3 bases to trimming and J lost 4 bases; unmatched junction nucleotides: 4. The V gene's germline CDR1 is SGHTA and CDR2 FQGNSA. CDR3 length: 14 residues. CDR3 nucleotides: TGTGCCAGCAGCTTGGTGGGACAGGTCTATGGCTACACCTTC. Translated, it gives CASSLVGQVYGYTF. The whole variable domain, filled in from reference TRBV7-2 and TRBJ1-2, reads GAGVSQSPSNKVTEKGKDVELRCDPISGHTALYWYRQSLGQGLEFLIYFQGNSAPDKSGLPSDRFSAERTGGSVSTLTIQRTQQEDSAVYLCASSLVGQVYGYTFGSGTRLTVV.

The chain carries TRBV9 and TRBJ2-2; D gene unclear. Germline V gene sequence: CDR1 SGDLS, CDR2 YYNGEE. With 1 base removed from V and 4 bases from J, the gap between germline ends came to 14 bases. CDR3 length: 16 amino acids. The CDR3: CASSVIERPTTGELFF. The CDR3 DNA is TGTGCCAGCAGCGTAATAGAGAGGCCAACCACCGGGGAGCTGTTTTTT.

The V and J genes are TRBV27 and TRBJ2-2, with 10 nucleotides matching TRBD1. The CDR3 spans 16 residues. The germline V gene has CDR1 MNHEY and CDR2 SMNVEV (reference sequence). Trimming removed 5 bases from V and 6 bases from J; junction bases left unmatched: 9. CDR3 region: CASSPGQGLAAGELFF. CDR3 bases: TGTGCCAGCAGTCCGGGACAGGGGTTGGCCGCCGGGGAGCTGTTTTTT.

This clone has a handful of counts. The chain recombines TRBV2 with TRBJ2-5, with 7 bases that match TRBD2. CDR3 length: 16 residues. Losses at the gene ends were 4 bases for V and 5 bases for J; bases not matched to a gene: 13. Germline assignment: CDR1 SNHLY and CDR2 FYNNEI. The CDR3 here is CASSAQVSGGDETQYF. Written as DNA, the CDR3 is TGTGCCAGCAGTGCTCAAGTCAGTGGGGGGGACGAGACCCAGTACTTC. The full variable domain, its missing parts supplied by reference TRBV2 and TRBJ2-5, is EPEVTQTPSHQVTQMGQEVILRCVPISNHLYFYWYRQILGQKVEFLVSFYNNEISEKSEIFDDQFSVERPDGSNFTLKIRSTKLEDSAMYFCASSAQVSGGDETQYFGPGTRLLVL.

This chain uses TRBV28 with TRBJ1-2, with a tentative D call TRBD1 (5 bases). V lost 4 bases, J lost 5 bases, and 20 bases lay in between. Germline CDR1 reads MDHEN; CDR2 reads SYDVKM. This CDR3 spans 16 amino acids. CDR3 in amino acids: CASSSSPRVLRYGYTF. CDR3 bases: TGTGCCAGCAGTTCTTCACCCAGGGTATTGAGATATGGCTACACCTTC.